This entry lists 3 T cell receptor beta chains sequenced from one sample in a study of blood T cell repertoires in COVID-19. Generated by immunoSEQ multiplex PCR, the TCRdb table keeps only in-frame clones and is missing some. The sample lists 200,000 to 250,000 clones, approximately 90% occurring once. The sequencing input was peripheral blood. The receptors shown here come from a man aged 60 to 75 who had recovered from COVID-19.

V usage is TRBV9 and J usage is TRBJ2-3; the D is unclear. Trimming shortened V by 4 bases and J by 2 bases, and 8 bases separated the two germline ends. This CDR3 has 13 amino acids. Germline CDR1 is SGDLS and CDR2 is YYNGEE. As DNA, the CDR3 is TGTGCCAGCAGCACCAGTTTCACAGATACGCAGTATTTT. This translates into CASSTSFTDTQYF.

The chain carries TRBV28 and TRBJ2-3, with 14 bases lining up with TRBD2. The germline CDR1 and CDR2 sequences are MDHEN and SYDVKM. With V trimmed by 3 bases and J by 6 bases, 20 bases remained unmatched. The CDR3 is 21 amino acids. The CDR3 DNA follows: TGTGCCAGCAGTTTGTCACTCGGGACTAGCGGGAGTGTAAGGGTAGGGGATACGCAGTATTTT. This codes for CASSLSLGTSGSVRVGDTQYF. Full variable domain (remainder filled in from reference TRBV28 and TRBJ2-3): DVKVTQSSRYLVKRTGEKVFLECVQDMDHENMFWYRQDPGLGLRLIYFSYDVKMKEKGDIPEGYSVSREKKERFSLILESASTNQTSMYLCASSLSLGTSGSVRVGDTQYFGPGTRLTVL.

The gene calls are TRBV2 and TRBJ2-2; 8 bases are a match to TRBD1. Per the germline V gene, CDR1 is SNHLY and CDR2 is FYNNEI. V was pared by 4 bases and J by 5 bases, with 9 bases of the junction left unmatched. The CDR3 consists of 16 residues. CDR3 nucleotide sequence: TGTGCCAGCAGTGCCAGGGGGCAGATAGGAACCGGGGAGCTGTTTTTT. It is translated as CASSARGQIGTGELFF.